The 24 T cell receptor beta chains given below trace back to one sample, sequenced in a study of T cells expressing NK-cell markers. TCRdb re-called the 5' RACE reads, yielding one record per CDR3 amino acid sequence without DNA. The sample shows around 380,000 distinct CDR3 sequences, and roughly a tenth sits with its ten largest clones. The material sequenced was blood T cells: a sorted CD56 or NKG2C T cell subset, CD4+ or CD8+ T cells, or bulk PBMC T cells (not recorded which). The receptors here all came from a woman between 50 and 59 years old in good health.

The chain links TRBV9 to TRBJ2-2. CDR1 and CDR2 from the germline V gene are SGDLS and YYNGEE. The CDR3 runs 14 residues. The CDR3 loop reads CASSALQSTGELFF.

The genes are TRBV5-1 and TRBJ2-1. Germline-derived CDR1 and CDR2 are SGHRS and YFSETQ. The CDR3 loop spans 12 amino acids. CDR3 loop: CASSRDYNEQFF.

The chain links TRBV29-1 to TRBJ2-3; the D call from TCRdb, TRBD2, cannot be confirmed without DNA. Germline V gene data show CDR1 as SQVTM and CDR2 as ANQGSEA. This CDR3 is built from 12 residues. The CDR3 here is CSGGGSEDMQYF.

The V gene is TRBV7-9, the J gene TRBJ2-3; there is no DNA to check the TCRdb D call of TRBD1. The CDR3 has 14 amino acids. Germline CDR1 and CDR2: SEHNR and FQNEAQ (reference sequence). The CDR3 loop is CASSYGQGIDTQYF.

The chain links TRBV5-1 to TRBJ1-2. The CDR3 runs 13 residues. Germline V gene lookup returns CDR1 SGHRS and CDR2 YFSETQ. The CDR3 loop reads CASTPRGTYGYTF. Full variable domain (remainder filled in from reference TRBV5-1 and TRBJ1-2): KAGVTQTPRYLIKTRGQQVTLSCSPISGHRSVSWYQQTPGQGLQFLFEYFSETQRNKGNFPGRFSGRQFSNSRSEMNVSTLELGDSALYLCASTPRGTYGYTFGSGTRLTVV.

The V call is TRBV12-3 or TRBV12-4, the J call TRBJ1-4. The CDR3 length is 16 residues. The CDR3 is CASSLLISATNEKLFF.

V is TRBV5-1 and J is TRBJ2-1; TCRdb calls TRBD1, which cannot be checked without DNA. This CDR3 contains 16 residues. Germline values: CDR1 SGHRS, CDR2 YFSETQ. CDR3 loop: CASSLRSGQGTNEQFF.

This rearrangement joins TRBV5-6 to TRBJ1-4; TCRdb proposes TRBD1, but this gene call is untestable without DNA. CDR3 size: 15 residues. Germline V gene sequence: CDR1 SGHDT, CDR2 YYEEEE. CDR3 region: CASSPGAGLNEKLFF. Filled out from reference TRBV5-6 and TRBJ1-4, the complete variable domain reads DAGVTQSPTHLIKTRGQQVTLRCSPKSGHDTVSWYQQALGQGPQFIFQYYEEEERQRGNFPDRFSGHQFPNYSSELNVNALLLGDSALYLCASSPGAGLNEKLFFGSGTQLSVL.

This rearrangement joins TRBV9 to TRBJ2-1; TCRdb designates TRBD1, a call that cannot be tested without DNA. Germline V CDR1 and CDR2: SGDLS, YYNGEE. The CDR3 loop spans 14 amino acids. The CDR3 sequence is CASSVADTYNEQFF.

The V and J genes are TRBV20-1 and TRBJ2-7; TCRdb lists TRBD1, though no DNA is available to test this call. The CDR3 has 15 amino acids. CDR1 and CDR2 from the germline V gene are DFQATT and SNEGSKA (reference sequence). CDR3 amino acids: CSARAPDSYPYEQYF.

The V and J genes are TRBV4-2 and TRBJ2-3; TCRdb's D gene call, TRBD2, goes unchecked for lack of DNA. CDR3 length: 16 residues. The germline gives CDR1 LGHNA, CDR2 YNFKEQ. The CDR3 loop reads CASSLSGREVTDTQYF.

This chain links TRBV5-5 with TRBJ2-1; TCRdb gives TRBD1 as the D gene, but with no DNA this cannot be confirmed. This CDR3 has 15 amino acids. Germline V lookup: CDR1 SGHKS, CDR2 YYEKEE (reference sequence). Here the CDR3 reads CASSKQGLPNNEQFF.

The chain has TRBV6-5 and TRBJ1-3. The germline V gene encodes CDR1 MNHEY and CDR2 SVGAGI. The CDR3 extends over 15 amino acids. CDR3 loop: CASFSAARAGNTIYF.

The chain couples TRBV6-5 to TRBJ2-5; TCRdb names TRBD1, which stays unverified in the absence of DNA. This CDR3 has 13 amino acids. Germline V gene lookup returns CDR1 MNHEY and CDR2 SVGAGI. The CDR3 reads CATQTGEKETQYF.

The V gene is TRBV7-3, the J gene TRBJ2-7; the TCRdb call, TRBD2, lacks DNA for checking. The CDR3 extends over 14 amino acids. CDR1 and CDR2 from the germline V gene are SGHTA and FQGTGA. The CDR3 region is CASSLYGGSYEQYF.

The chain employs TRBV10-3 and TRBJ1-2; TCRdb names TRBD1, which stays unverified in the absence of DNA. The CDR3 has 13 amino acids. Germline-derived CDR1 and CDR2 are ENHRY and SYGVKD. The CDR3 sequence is CATQPGQNYGYTF.

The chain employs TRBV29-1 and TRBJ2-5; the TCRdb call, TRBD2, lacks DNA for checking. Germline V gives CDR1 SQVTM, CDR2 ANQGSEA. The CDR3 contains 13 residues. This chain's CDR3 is CSVEARDFGTQYF.

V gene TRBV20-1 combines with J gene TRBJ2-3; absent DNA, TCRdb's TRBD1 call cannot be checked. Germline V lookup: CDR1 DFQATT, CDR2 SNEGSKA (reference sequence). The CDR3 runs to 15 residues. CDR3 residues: CSADNRGGGTDTQYF.

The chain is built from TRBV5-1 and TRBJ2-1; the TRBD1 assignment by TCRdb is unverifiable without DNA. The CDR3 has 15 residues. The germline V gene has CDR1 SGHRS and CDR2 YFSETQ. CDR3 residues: CASSPLPRGRNEQFF.

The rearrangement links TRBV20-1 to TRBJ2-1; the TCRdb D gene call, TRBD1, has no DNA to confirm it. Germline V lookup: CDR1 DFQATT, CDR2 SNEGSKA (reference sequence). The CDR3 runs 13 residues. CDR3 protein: CSAKRTAGGEQFF.

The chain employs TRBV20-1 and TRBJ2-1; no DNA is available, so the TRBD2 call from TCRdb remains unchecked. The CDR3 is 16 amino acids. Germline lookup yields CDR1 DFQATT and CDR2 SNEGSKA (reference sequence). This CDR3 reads CSASDPLAGGENEQFF.

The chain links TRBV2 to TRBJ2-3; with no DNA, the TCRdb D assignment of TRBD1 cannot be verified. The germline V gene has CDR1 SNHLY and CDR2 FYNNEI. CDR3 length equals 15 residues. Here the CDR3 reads CASSLDRATPDTQYF.

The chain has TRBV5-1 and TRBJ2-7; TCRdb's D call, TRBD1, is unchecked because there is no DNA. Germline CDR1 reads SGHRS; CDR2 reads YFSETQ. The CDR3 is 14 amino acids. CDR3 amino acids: CASSNETGPYEQYF.

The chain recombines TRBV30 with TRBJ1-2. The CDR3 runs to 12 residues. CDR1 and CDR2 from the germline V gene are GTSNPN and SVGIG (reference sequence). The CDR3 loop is CAWNVGSDGYTF.